These T cell receptor beta chains were read from a single sample in a study of identical twins. Each CDR3 protein is one row after TCRdb ran MiXCR on the 5' RACE reads. In the table there are around 690,000 distinct CDR3 sequences, 20% to 25% of which are singletons. A further study also used this sample, focusing on T cells expressing NK-cell markers.

The specimen was PBMCs. The receptors originated from a woman between 18 and 30 years old in good health. The CDR3 runs from the conserved cysteine through the conserved F or W. Each record gives: clone size, J gene, V gene, CDR3 length, D gene, CDR3 DNA, CDR3 protein. A D gene is named only where the DNA matches it firmly. A row's size may be missing; if present it is once, few, many or a size class.

size: -
J: TRBJ1-3
V: TRBV9
length: 15
D: -
DNA: TGTGCCAGCAGCGTGACAGGCGTCTCTGGAAACACCATATATTTT
CDR3: CASSVTGVSGNTIYF

size: many
J: TRBJ1-1
V: TRBV5-1
length: 14
D: -
DNA: TGCGCCAGCAGCACCCAGACAGGCCCCACTGAAGCTTTCTTT
CDR3: CASSTQTGPTEAFF

size: many
J: TRBJ1-1
V: TRBV10-2
length: 14
D: -
DNA: TGCGCCAGCAGTGAGTGGGGGCCCGGGACTGAAGCTTTCTTT
CDR3: CASSEWGPGTEAFF

size: few
J: TRBJ2-3
V: TRBV12-3/TRBV12-4
length: 17
D: -
DNA: TGTGCCAGCAGTTTCGGGAGTCGGTTGGCGGGCACAGATACGCAGTATTTT
CDR3: CASSFGSRLAGTDTQYF

size: few
J: TRBJ2-1
V: TRBV5-1
length: 14
D: -
DNA: TGCGCCAGCAGCCCGGGCGGACAGTTCATTGAGCAGTTCTTC
CDR3: CASSPGGQFIEQFF

size: once
J: TRBJ1-5
V: TRBV9
length: 14
D: -
DNA: TGTGCCAGCAGCGACGGGAGTAGCAATCAGCCCCAGCATTTT
CDR3: CASSDGSSNQPQHF

size: few
J: TRBJ1-6
V: TRBV12-3/TRBV12-4
length: 15
D: TRBD1
DNA: TGTGCCAGCAGTTTAGGGGGACAGGGATATTCACCCCTCCACTTT
CDR3: CASSLGGQGYSPLHF

size: -
J: TRBJ2-5
V: TRBV5-1
length: 11
D: -
DNA: TGCGCCAGCAGACAAGACGAGACCCAGTACTTC
CDR3: CASRQDETQYF

size: few
J: TRBJ2-3
V: TRBV7-2
length: 13
D: -
DNA: TGTGCCAGCAGCTTACAATTCCCAGATACGCAGTATTTT
CDR3: CASSLQFPDTQYF

size: -
J: TRBJ1-1
V: TRBV30
length: 13
D: -
DNA: TGTGCCTGGAGTGTAGGGATGAACACTGAAGCTTTCTTT
CDR3: CAWSVGMNTEAFF

size: many
J: TRBJ1-1
V: TRBV7-2
length: 14
D: TRBD1
DNA: TGTGCCAGCAGCTCGGGACAGCCTTACACTGAAGCTTTCTTT
CDR3: CASSSGQPYTEAFF